The subject of this entry is one T cell receptor (beta chain). Its antigen is undetermined. Germline assignment: CDR1 MNHEY and CDR2 SMNVEV (reference sequence). Trimming cost V 5 bases and J 6 bases; bases outside gene matches: 6. The CDR3 runs 14 residues. This sample was taken from a study of T cell responses to AZD1222 COVID-19 vaccine. The study, taken as a whole, reports: Per reports, nearly half of all spike-specific TCRs target regions that are unmutated in variants.

Using immunoSEQ multiplex PCR, the repertoire was profiled, and TCRdb retains in-frame clones only, with some absent. This table holds approximately 130,000 clones, approximately 93% found once. The chain carries TRBV27 and TRBJ2-4; 8 bases line up with TRBD1. This sequence was found in an adult in good health. Sample: peripheral blood, taken on day 0 of AZD1222 vaccination. CDR3: CASSRTGPTNIQYF. The CDR3 DNA reads as TGTGCCAGCAGTAGGACAGGGCCGACAAACATTCAGTACTTC.